This TCR beta chain was found in a study of tumor and adjacent non-tumor tissue in lung cancer. About the study: Samples averaged around 4.2 million productive TCRbeta reads each. Regarding the study as a whole: Significantly higher TCR diversity was found in tumor than normal lung. Tumor repertoires had a smaller top 100 clone share than normal lung. Higher tumor TCR diversity was associated with shorter survival.

Three rounds of nested PCR, following a modified ARM-PCR protocol, produced the TCRbeta library. TCRdb itself ran the multiplex PCR reads through MiXCR, one entry per CDR3 protein. The sample carries tens of thousands of distinct CDR3 sequences, about 56% recorded once. This CDR3 has 12 amino acids. The V gene's germline CDR1 is SGHAT and CDR2 FQNNGV. To note about this clonotype: Its antigen is unknown. One end of the junction fails to match germline, which may point to a read error.

The template was RNA from unsorted bulk tissue. More than 3 cm separated this lung sample from the edge of the tumor. The rearrangement links TRBV11-2 to TRBJ2-7; unclear D gene. The sequenced sample consisted of distant non-tumor lung tissue. The receptor was isolated from a man between 65 and 85 years old with non-small cell lung cancer. The CDR3 sequence: CASSLRLYEKYF. CDR3 bases: TGTGCCAGCAGCTTAAGACTCTACGAGAAGTACTTC.